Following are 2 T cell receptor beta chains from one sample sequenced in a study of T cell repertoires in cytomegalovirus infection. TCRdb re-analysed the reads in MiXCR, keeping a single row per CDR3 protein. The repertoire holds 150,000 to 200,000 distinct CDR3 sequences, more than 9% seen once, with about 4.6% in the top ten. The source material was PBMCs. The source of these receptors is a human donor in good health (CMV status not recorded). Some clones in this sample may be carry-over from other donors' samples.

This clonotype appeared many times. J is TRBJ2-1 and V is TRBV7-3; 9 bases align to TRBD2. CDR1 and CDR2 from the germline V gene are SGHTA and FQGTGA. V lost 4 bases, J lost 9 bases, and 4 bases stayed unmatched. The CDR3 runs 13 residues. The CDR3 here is CASSSGLAFEQFF. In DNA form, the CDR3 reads TGTGCCAGCAGCTCGGGACTAGCTTTTGAGCAGTTCTTC.

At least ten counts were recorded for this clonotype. CDR3 region: CASRPPGEGEKLFF. In DNA form, the CDR3 reads TGTGCCAGCAGGCCTCCAGGGGAGGGTGAAAAACTGTTTTTT. V gene TRBV28 combines with J gene TRBJ1-4, with a weak D call TRBD1 (6 bases). The V end lost 6 bases, the J end lost 7 bases, and 15 bases lay between the germline ends. This CDR3 spans 14 amino acids. From germline, CDR1 is MDHEN and CDR2 SYDVKM.